A selection of T cell receptor beta chains follows, all from one sample in a study of T cells in Graves' hyperthyroidism and ophthalmopathy. MiXCR was run by TCRdb on the multiplex PCR reads, yielding one entry per CDR3 protein. There are approximately 490,000 distinct CDR3 sequences in the sample; about 20% occur only once, and around 47% lies in the top ten. The sample comprised blood. These receptors originate from a woman between 65 and 79 years old with Graves' ophthalmopathy. Each CDR3 is given with its conserved first and last residue. Each record gives: J gene, D gene, V gene, clone size, CDR3 DNA, CDR3 protein. D genes are given only for firm matches. Clone size is not always given. Where it is, it says once, few, many or a class for expanded clones.

j_call: TRBJ2-2; d_call: NA; v_call: TRBV7-9; clone_size: many; cdr3_nt: TGTGCCAGCACTGACCGGAACACCGGGGAGCTGTTTTTT; cdr3_aa: CASTDRNTGELFF
j_call: TRBJ2-3; d_call: NA; v_call: TRBV11-2; clone_size: many; cdr3_nt: TGTGCCAGCAGCCCCGCCCGAACTGCGCAGTATTTT; cdr3_aa: CASSPARTAQYF
j_call: TRBJ2-7; d_call: TRBD2; v_call: TRBV20-1; clone_size: NA; cdr3_nt: TGCAGTGCTAGAGGGGCGGGAGGGAACTACGAGCAGTACTTC; cdr3_aa: CSARGAGGNYEQYF
j_call: TRBJ1-4; d_call: NA; v_call: TRBV30; clone_size: few; cdr3_nt: TGTGCCTGGAGTAGGCAAGCTAATGAAAAACTGTTTTTT; cdr3_aa: CAWSRQANEKLFF
j_call: TRBJ1-1; d_call: NA; v_call: TRBV20-1; clone_size: NA; cdr3_nt: TGCAGTGCTAGAGACCCAGGGGACTCGGCTAACACTGAAGCTTTCTTT; cdr3_aa: CSARDPGDSANTEAFF
j_call: TRBJ1-3; d_call: NA; v_call: TRBV12-3/TRBV12-4; clone_size: few; cdr3_nt: TGTGCCAGCAGTACTGGGACGACTGGAAACACCATATATTTT; cdr3_aa: CASSTGTTGNTIYF
j_call: TRBJ2-1; d_call: TRBD2; v_call: TRBV18; clone_size: few; cdr3_nt: TGTGCCAGCTCACCATCCGCGGGAGGGCCAAGCAATGAGCAGTTCTTC; cdr3_aa: CASSPSAGGPSNEQFF
j_call: TRBJ2-5; d_call: NA; v_call: TRBV11-2; clone_size: once; cdr3_nt: TGTGCCAGCAGCCCCCATTGGGTGGACCCAGAGACCCAGTACTTC; cdr3_aa: CASSPHWVDPETQYF
j_call: TRBJ1-2; d_call: NA; v_call: TRBV11-2; clone_size: few; cdr3_nt: TGTGCCAGCAGCTTAGAAACGGGGGGGGTCGGTGGCTACACCTTC; cdr3_aa: CASSLETGGVGGYTF
j_call: TRBJ2-7; d_call: TRBD2; v_call: TRBV28; clone_size: NA; cdr3_nt: TGTGCCAGCAGTTTTCCAGCGGGAGCCTCCTACGAGCAGTACTTC; cdr3_aa: CASSFPAGASYEQYF
j_call: TRBJ2-7; d_call: TRBD1; v_call: TRBV4-1; clone_size: few; cdr3_nt: TGCGCCAGCAGCCGTCCGGGACAGGGTGACGAGCAGTACTTC; cdr3_aa: CASSRPGQGDEQYF
j_call: TRBJ2-3; d_call: NA; v_call: TRBV27; clone_size: NA; cdr3_nt: TGTGCCAGCAGACCCCAGGGAGAACGCGATACGCAGTATTTT; cdr3_aa: CASRPQGERDTQYF
j_call: TRBJ1-2; d_call: NA; v_call: TRBV25-1; clone_size: NA; cdr3_nt: TGTGCCAGCAGTGCAACCCCGGAGGGCGGATATGGCTACACCTTC; cdr3_aa: CASSATPEGGYGYTF
j_call: TRBJ1-6; d_call: NA; v_call: TRBV27; clone_size: many; cdr3_nt: TGTGCCAGCAGTCTAACGTTTCGGACCGGGAGGGTGCCCCTCCACTTT; cdr3_aa: CASSLTFRTGRVPLHF
j_call: TRBJ2-7; d_call: NA; v_call: TRBV2; clone_size: NA; cdr3_nt: TGTGCCAGCAGTGCCGCACAGTCCTACGAGCAGTACTTC; cdr3_aa: CASSAAQSYEQYF
j_call: TRBJ2-5; d_call: TRBD2; v_call: TRBV9; clone_size: many; cdr3_nt: TGTGCCAGCAGCCTTGGACTAGCGGGAGTGGAGACCCAGTACTTC; cdr3_aa: CASSLGLAGVETQYF
j_call: TRBJ1-2; d_call: NA; v_call: TRBV6-1; clone_size: few; cdr3_nt: TGTGCCAGCACCAACCTACCCTTAGGCTACTCGGGCTACACCTTC; cdr3_aa: CASTNLPLGYSGYTF
j_call: TRBJ2-3; d_call: NA; v_call: TRBV28; clone_size: many; cdr3_nt: TGTGCCAGCAGCTCAACGGCCAGGGCAAGACTTAATACGCAGTATTTT; cdr3_aa: CASSSTARARLNTQYF
j_call: TRBJ2-3; d_call: TRBD1; v_call: TRBV7-9; clone_size: once; cdr3_nt: TGTGCCAGCAGTCAACAGGGGGCCACAGATACGCAGTATTTT; cdr3_aa: CASSQQGATDTQYF
j_call: TRBJ2-5; d_call: TRBD1; v_call: TRBV20-1; clone_size: many; cdr3_nt: TGCAGTGCTGGGGGACAGGGGGCATGGGAGACCCAGTACTTC; cdr3_aa: CSAGGQGAWETQYF
j_call: TRBJ2-7; d_call: TRBD2; v_call: TRBV28; clone_size: few; cdr3_nt: TGTGCCAGCACGGGGGGTATAACCTACGAGCAGTACTTC; cdr3_aa: CASTGGITYEQYF
j_call: TRBJ2-3; d_call: TRBD1; v_call: TRBV6-1; clone_size: few; cdr3_nt: TGTGCCAGCAGTAGGGACAGGTCCGTCTCAGATACGCAGTATTTT; cdr3_aa: CASSRDRSVSDTQYF
j_call: TRBJ1-2; d_call: NA; v_call: TRBV7-2; clone_size: few; cdr3_nt: TGTGCCAGCAGCTTAGCGAGCAGGGATAGTGGCTACACCTTC; cdr3_aa: CASSLASRDSGYTF
j_call: TRBJ1-2; d_call: NA; v_call: TRBV7-2; clone_size: few; cdr3_nt: TGTGCCAGCAGTATCGGACAGACTAACTATGGCTACACCTTC; cdr3_aa: CASSIGQTNYGYTF
j_call: TRBJ1-5; d_call: NA; v_call: TRBV11-2; clone_size: many; cdr3_nt: TGTGCCAGCAGCCCCCGAGGGCAGGAGGGTCAGCCCCAGCATTTT; cdr3_aa: CASSPRGQEGQPQHF
j_call: TRBJ2-7; d_call: NA; v_call: TRBV28; clone_size: few; cdr3_nt: TGTGCCAGCAGTACAACCAAGGGGTCCCCCTACGAGCAGTACTTC; cdr3_aa: CASSTTKGSPYEQYF
j_call: TRBJ2-4; d_call: TRBD2; v_call: TRBV18; clone_size: NA; cdr3_nt: TGTGCCAGCTCACCACTAGCGGGAGATGGAGGAAACATTCAGTACTTC; cdr3_aa: CASSPLAGDGGNIQYF
j_call: TRBJ2-3; d_call: TRBD2; v_call: TRBV6-5; clone_size: few; cdr3_nt: TGTGCCAGCAGTTACTCGCGGGAGTGGTCGACAGATACGCAGTATTTT; cdr3_aa: CASSYSREWSTDTQYF
j_call: TRBJ1-5; d_call: NA; v_call: TRBV5-8; clone_size: NA; cdr3_nt: TGTGCCAGCAGCTTGGGACAGGTTCGCAATCAGCCCCAGCATTTT; cdr3_aa: CASSLGQVRNQPQHF
j_call: TRBJ2-7; d_call: TRBD2; v_call: TRBV2; clone_size: many; cdr3_nt: TGTGCCAGCAGTGAAGATAGCGGGAGATCCCACGAGCAGTACTTC; cdr3_aa: CASSEDSGRSHEQYF
j_call: TRBJ2-1; d_call: TRBD2; v_call: TRBV11-2; clone_size: few; cdr3_nt: TGTGCCAGCAGCTTAAGGAGCGGGAGGGACCATGAGCAGTTCTTC; cdr3_aa: CASSLRSGRDHEQFF
j_call: TRBJ2-5; d_call: TRBD2; v_call: TRBV5-4; clone_size: NA; cdr3_nt: TGTGCCAGCAGCTTGCTAGCGGGAGGAGTAGAGACCCAGTACTTC; cdr3_aa: CASSLLAGGVETQYF
j_call: TRBJ2-3; d_call: NA; v_call: TRBV7-9; clone_size: NA; cdr3_nt: TGTGCCAGCAGCTTGTACAGGGATGGAGCAGATACGCAGTATTTT; cdr3_aa: CASSLYRDGADTQYF
j_call: TRBJ1-2; d_call: TRBD1; v_call: TRBV2; clone_size: few; cdr3_nt: TGTGCCAGCACTCCCAGGGGGCTGAGCTATGGCTACACCTTC; cdr3_aa: CASTPRGLSYGYTF
j_call: TRBJ2-4; d_call: TRBD1; v_call: TRBV5-6; clone_size: NA; cdr3_nt: TGTGCCAGCAGCCCGACAGGGGCCGACATTCAGTACTTC; cdr3_aa: CASSPTGADIQYF
j_call: TRBJ2-7; d_call: TRBD1; v_call: TRBV27; clone_size: NA; cdr3_nt: TGTGCCAGCAGTCTCAAGACAGGGCTTTCCGAGCAGTACTTC; cdr3_aa: CASSLKTGLSEQYF
j_call: TRBJ1-1; d_call: NA; v_call: TRBV2; clone_size: many; cdr3_nt: TGTGCCAGGGGGAGAGGGAGGAACACTGAAGCTTTCTTT; cdr3_aa: CARGRGRNTEAFF
j_call: TRBJ1-4; d_call: TRBD1; v_call: TRBV28; clone_size: many; cdr3_nt: TGTGCCAGCCGACAGGGGGTAGTCGAAAAACTGTTTTTT; cdr3_aa: CASRQGVVEKLFF
j_call: TRBJ2-3; d_call: TRBD1; v_call: TRBV27; clone_size: few; cdr3_nt: TGTGCCAGCAGTTTCGCCGGGACAGGGTGGGTCACAGATACGCAGTATTTT; cdr3_aa: CASSFAGTGWVTDTQYF
j_call: TRBJ1-4; d_call: NA; v_call: TRBV5-1; clone_size: NA; cdr3_nt: TGCGCCAGCAGCTTGGCCCCGGGGGGAACTAATGAAAAACTGTTTTTT; cdr3_aa: CASSLAPGGTNEKLFF
j_call: TRBJ1-1; d_call: NA; v_call: TRBV2; clone_size: NA; cdr3_nt: TGTGCCAGCAGTGACACTGAAGCTTTCTTT; cdr3_aa: CASSDTEAFF
j_call: TRBJ1-1; d_call: NA; v_call: TRBV20-1; clone_size: many; cdr3_nt: TGCAGTGCTAGACAGGCGGCGGGCACTGAAGCTTTCTTT; cdr3_aa: CSARQAAGTEAFF
j_call: TRBJ2-1; d_call: TRBD2; v_call: TRBV7-2; clone_size: NA; cdr3_nt: TGTGCCAGCAGCTTAGTAGTTGGTCGCGGGAGGGCCCATGAGCAGTTCTTC; cdr3_aa: CASSLVVGRGRAHEQFF
j_call: TRBJ2-3; d_call: NA; v_call: TRBV29-1; clone_size: many; cdr3_nt: TGCAGCGTTGTTCCCACAGATACGCAGTATTTT; cdr3_aa: CSVVPTDTQYF
j_call: TRBJ2-1; d_call: NA; v_call: TRBV5-1; clone_size: NA; cdr3_nt: TGCGCCAGCAGCCCCTTGGGTAGTAGAGTCTACAATGAGCAGTTCTTC; cdr3_aa: CASSPLGSRVYNEQFF
j_call: TRBJ1-1; d_call: NA; v_call: TRBV12-3/TRBV12-4; clone_size: many; cdr3_nt: TGTGCCAGCAGTTTTTCAGCTCCCGGTGAAGCTTTCTTT; cdr3_aa: CASSFSAPGEAFF
j_call: TRBJ2-7; d_call: NA; v_call: TRBV20-1; clone_size: few; cdr3_nt: TGCAGTGCTAGAGCTGGCGCCTCCTACGAGCAGTACTTC; cdr3_aa: CSARAGASYEQYF
j_call: TRBJ2-1; d_call: TRBD2; v_call: TRBV12-3/TRBV12-4; clone_size: NA; cdr3_nt: TGTGCCAGCAGTCCCGGACTAGCGGCGAACAATGAGCAGTTCTTC; cdr3_aa: CASSPGLAANNEQFF
j_call: TRBJ2-7; d_call: NA; v_call: TRBV13; clone_size: few; cdr3_nt: TGTGCCAGCGCGGACTTGAAAGACTACGAGCAGTACTTC; cdr3_aa: CASADLKDYEQYF
j_call: TRBJ2-7; d_call: NA; v_call: TRBV3-1; clone_size: many; cdr3_nt: TGTGCCAGCAGCCAAGAAGGGGGTGCCCACGAGCAGTACTTC; cdr3_aa: CASSQEGGAHEQYF
j_call: TRBJ1-2; d_call: NA; v_call: TRBV12-3/TRBV12-4; clone_size: many; cdr3_nt: TGTGCCAGCAGTTTAAGTCAGGACTATGGCTACACCTTC; cdr3_aa: CASSLSQDYGYTF
j_call: TRBJ2-7; d_call: NA; v_call: TRBV27; clone_size: NA; cdr3_nt: TGTGCCAGCAGTGATCCAAGGGGACGCCTAAGCTCCTACGAGCAGTACTTC; cdr3_aa: CASSDPRGRLSSYEQYF
j_call: TRBJ2-1; d_call: TRBD2; v_call: TRBV7-9; clone_size: NA; cdr3_nt: TGTGCCAGCAGCCCCCCCGGGACTAGCGGGAGAAATGAGCAGTTCTTC; cdr3_aa: CASSPPGTSGRNEQFF
j_call: TRBJ2-7; d_call: NA; v_call: TRBV6-2/TRBV6-3; clone_size: many; cdr3_nt: TGTGCCAGCACCACCTACGAGCAGTACTTC; cdr3_aa: CASTTYEQYF
j_call: TRBJ2-1; d_call: NA; v_call: TRBV11-3; clone_size: NA; cdr3_nt: TGTGCCAGCAGCTTAGAATCCGGCCCCGGGAGCGAGCAGTTCTTC; cdr3_aa: CASSLESGPGSEQFF
j_call: TRBJ1-1; d_call: TRBD1; v_call: TRBV5-1; clone_size: NA; cdr3_nt: TGCGCCAGCAGCTTGGGACAGGGGAAGATGACTTTCTTT; cdr3_aa: CASSLGQGKMTFF
j_call: TRBJ2-2; d_call: NA; v_call: TRBV6-1; clone_size: NA; cdr3_nt: TGTGCCAGCACCCTAGGTGTGGGACCTGGTTACACCGGGGAGCTGTTTTTT; cdr3_aa: CASTLGVGPGYTGELFF
j_call: TRBJ1-1; d_call: TRBD1; v_call: TRBV7-2; clone_size: NA; cdr3_nt: TGTGCCAGCAGCTCCCGGGACAGGGGGCGCAGGACTGAAGCTTTCTTT; cdr3_aa: CASSSRDRGRRTEAFF
j_call: TRBJ1-6; d_call: NA; v_call: TRBV15; clone_size: NA; cdr3_nt: TGTGCCACCAGCAGACTCACGGATAATTCACCCCTCCACTTT; cdr3_aa: CATSRLTDNSPLHF